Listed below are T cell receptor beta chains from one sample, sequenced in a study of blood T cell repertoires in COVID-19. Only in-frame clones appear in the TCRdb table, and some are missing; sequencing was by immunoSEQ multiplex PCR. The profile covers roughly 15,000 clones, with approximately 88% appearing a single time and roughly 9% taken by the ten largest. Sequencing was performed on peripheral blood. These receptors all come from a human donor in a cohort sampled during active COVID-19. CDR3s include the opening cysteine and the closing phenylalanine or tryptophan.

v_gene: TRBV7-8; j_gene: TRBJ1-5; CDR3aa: CASSLDRVLNQPQHF
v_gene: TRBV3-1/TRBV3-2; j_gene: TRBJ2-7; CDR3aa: CASSQQGAYEQYF
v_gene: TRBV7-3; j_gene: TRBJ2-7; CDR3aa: CASSLGSDGPYEQYF
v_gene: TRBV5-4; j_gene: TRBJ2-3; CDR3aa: CASSFRLVSVTDTQYF
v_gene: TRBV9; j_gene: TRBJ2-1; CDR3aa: CASSIYGTSGVYEQFF
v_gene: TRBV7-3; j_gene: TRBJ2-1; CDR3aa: CASSLGRLAGERGEQFF
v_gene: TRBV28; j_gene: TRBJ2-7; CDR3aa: CASSLAAGGAYEQYF
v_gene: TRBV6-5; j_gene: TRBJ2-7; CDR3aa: CASRRRQQGYEQYF
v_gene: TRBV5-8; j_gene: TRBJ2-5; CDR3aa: CASSKGQGVRVQETQYF
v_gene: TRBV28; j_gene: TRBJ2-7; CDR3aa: CASSPPSGHPYEQYF
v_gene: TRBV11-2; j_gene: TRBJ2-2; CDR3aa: CASSLDLPPGELFF
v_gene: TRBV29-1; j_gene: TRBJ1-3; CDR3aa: CSVKEGAGNTIYF
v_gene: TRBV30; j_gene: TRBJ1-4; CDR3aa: CAWSVQGEKKLFF
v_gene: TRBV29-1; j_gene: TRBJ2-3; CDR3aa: CSVGRDSFTDTQYF